Listed below are T cell receptor beta chains from one sample, sequenced in a study of tumor and adjacent non-tumor tissue in lung cancer. TCRdb reanalysed the multiplex PCR reads using MiXCR and keeps one entry per CDR3 protein. The repertoire includes 85,000 to 100,000 distinct CDR3 sequences, less than 75% of them detected once, and 15% to 20% sits in the top ten. The specimen was lung tumor tissue. The source of these receptors is a man aged 60 to 69 with non-small cell lung cancer. Each CDR3 is given with its conserved first and last residue. The D gene is left open where the match is weak. Clone size is stated in some rows and not others, as once, few, many or a class when expanded.

J: TRBJ2-1
size: .
V: TRBV11-1
D: TRBD2
DNA: TGTGCCACCAGCAAGGGGACTGGCGGGAGGAATGAGCAGTTCTTC
CDR3: CATSKGTGGRNEQFF

J: TRBJ2-2
size: .
V: TRBV12-3/TRBV12-4
D: .
DNA: TGTACCAGCACCATGGGGGGTTCGAACACCTGGGAGCTGTTTTTT
CDR3: CTSTMGGSNTWELFF

J: TRBJ1-4
size: .
V: TRBV4-1
D: .
DNA: TGCGCCAACAGTCATTACTCTGGATTAACTAATGAAAAACTGTTTTTT
CDR3: CANSHYSGLTNEKLFF

J: TRBJ1-6
size: .
V: TRBV6-1
D: .
DNA: TGTGCCAGCGAGGGGTATACAAGGAGTAATTCACCCCTCCACTTT
CDR3: CASEGYTRSNSPLHF

J: TRBJ2-1
size: .
V: TRBV5-1
D: .
DNA: TGCGCCAGCAGCCCCAGGGGCGCCTCCTACAATGAGCAGTTCTTC
CDR3: CASSPRGASYNEQFF

J: TRBJ1-3
size: .
V: TRBV6-5
D: .
DNA: TGTGCCAGCAAAGCGATGCCCGGACGGAGCTCTGGAAATACCATATATTTT
CDR3: CASKAMPGRSSGNTIYF

J: TRBJ2-7
size: .
V: TRBV5-4
D: TRBD1
DNA: TGTGCCACTTCGCGGGACAGGGACTACGAGCAGTACTTC
CDR3: CATSRDRDYEQYF

J: TRBJ2-7
size: .
V: TRBV20-1
D: TRBD1
DNA: TGCAGTGCTAGGGACAGGGGAGTTTCCGAGCAGCACTTC
CDR3: CSARDRGVSEQHF

J: TRBJ1-1
size: once
V: TRBV7-3
D: TRBD1
DNA: TGTGCCAGCAGTTTACTAGACAGGGGTGGAGCTTTCTTT
CDR3: CASSLLDRGGAFF

J: TRBJ2-5
size: .
V: TRBV28
D: TRBD1
DNA: TGTGCAAGCAGTTTATCGGTGACAGGGCATGAGACCCAGTACTTC
CDR3: CASSLSVTGHETQYF

J: TRBJ2-3
size: .
V: TRBV5-5
D: TRBD2
DNA: TGTTCCAGCAGCCGACCAGCGGGGGCCAACACAGATACGCAGTATTTT
CDR3: CSSSRPAGANTDTQYF

J: TRBJ2-1
size: .
V: TRBV3-1
D: .
DNA: TGTGCCAGCAGCCACGCTAGCGTTGAGCAGTTCTTC
CDR3: CASSHASVEQFF

J: TRBJ2-1
size: .
V: TRBV29-1
D: .
DNA: TGCAGCGTTAACGATGCCACACAGGGTGGCATGGGTGAGCGGTTCTTC
CDR3: CSVNDATQGGMGERFF

J: TRBJ1-2
size: many
V: TRBV19
D: .
DNA: TGTGCCAGTAGTCCTTTGGGATGGGACTATGGCTACACCTTC
CDR3: CASSPLGWDYGYTF

J: TRBJ1-1
size: many
V: TRBV5-6
D: .
DNA: TGTGCCAGCAGCTTGTTTGCACAGGGTAGTATGAACACTGAAGCTTTCTTT
CDR3: CASSLFAQGSMNTEAFF

J: TRBJ1-3
size: many
V: TRBV4-1
D: .
DNA: TGCGCCAGCAGCCAAGATCCGGGTTTGAACACCATATATTTT
CDR3: CASSQDPGLNTIYF

J: TRBJ2-5
size: .
V: TRBV20-1
D: .
DNA: TGCAATGCTAGAGAACCGGCTAGCCCACAAGAGACCCAGTACTTC
CDR3: CNAREPASPQETQYF

J: TRBJ2-3
size: many
V: TRBV24-1
D: .
DNA: TGTGCCACCAGTGATTTGAGGGGTGCTAGCACAGATACGCAGTATTTT
CDR3: CATSDLRGASTDTQYF

J: TRBJ1-1
size: .
V: TRBV12-3/TRBV12-4
D: TRBD1
DNA: TGTGCCAGCAGTTATCAGGACAGGCGGACTGAAGCTTTCTTT
CDR3: CASSYQDRRTEAFF

J: TRBJ2-3
size: .
V: TRBV6-1
D: .
DNA: TGTGCCAGCAGTGAATTTTTAGAGGTTGTGCCCCAGTATTTT
CDR3: CASSEFLEVVPQYF

J: TRBJ2-3
size: .
V: TRBV11-3
D: TRBD1
DNA: TGTGCCAGCAGCATAGAAGAAGACAGGGTAGATACGCAGTATTTT
CDR3: CASSIEEDRVDTQYF

J: TRBJ1-1
size: .
V: TRBV12-3/TRBV12-4
D: .
DNA: TGCGCCAGCAATTCCGGCTGGGATCAATCTTTCTTT
CDR3: CASNSGWDQSFF

J: TRBJ2-1
size: .
V: TRBV4-3
D: .
DNA: TGCGCCAGCAGCCGACTTAGTACCTTTATGGGGGATGATCAGTTCTTC
CDR3: CASSRLSTFMGDDQFF

J: TRBJ1-6
size: many
V: TRBV6-1
D: .
DNA: TGTGCCAGCAGTGGACTATCCAGGGGTTCACCCCTCCACTTT
CDR3: CASSGLSRGSPLHF

J: TRBJ2-5
size: .
V: TRBV4-1
D: .
DNA: TGCGCCAGCAGTACCGGCTTCGGGAATGATGTAGAGACCCAGTACTTC
CDR3: CASSTGFGNDVETQYF

J: TRBJ2-5
size: many
V: TRBV20-1
D: TRBD2
DNA: TGCAGTGCTGTGCTTCCGGGACTAGCGGGAGAAGAGACCCAGTACTTC
CDR3: CSAVLPGLAGEETQYF

J: TRBJ1-6
size: .
V: TRBV6-6
D: TRBD1
DNA: TGTGCCAGCTCGACAACAGGGGGAGCCTCCTGTAATTCGCCCCTCCACTTT
CDR3: CASSTTGGASCNSPLHF

J: TRBJ2-3
size: .
V: TRBV11-1
D: TRBD2
DNA: TGTGCCAACAGCTGGACTAGCGGCACAGAAACGCAGTATTTT
CDR3: CANSWTSGTETQYF

J: TRBJ2-5
size: .
V: TRBV11-2
D: .
DNA: TGTGCCAGAAGCTTAGAGGGTGCACCATGGTTC
CDR3: CARSLEGAPWF

J: TRBJ2-1
size: .
V: TRBV29-1
D: .
DNA: TGCAGCGTCGCCAGGCACAATGCGCAGTTCTTC
CDR3: CSVARHNAQFF

J: TRBJ2-1
size: .
V: TRBV4-3
D: .
DNA: TGCGCCAGCAGCCAAGACGGGGGCCTTTACAATGATCTGTTCTTT
CDR3: CASSQDGGLYNDLFF

J: TRBJ1-6
size: many
V: TRBV6-5
D: TRBD1
DNA: TGTGCCAGCAGTTACGGGGCGGGGACAGAAAATTCACCCCTCCACTTT
CDR3: CASSYGAGTENSPLHF

J: TRBJ1-3
size: .
V: TRBV12-3/TRBV12-4
D: .
DNA: TGTGCCAGCAGTTTAACGGGGACGCCCCAAAGGAGAAACCCCATATATTTT
CDR3: CASSLTGTPQRRNPIYF

J: TRBJ2-4
size: many
V: TRBV6-2/TRBV6-3
D: .
DNA: TGTGCCAGCAGTCAAGCCGAGGGAAACATTCAGTACTTC
CDR3: CASSQAEGNIQYF

J: TRBJ2-1
size: .
V: TRBV11-2
D: .
DNA: TGTGCCAGCAGCCCGCACCGGAGGATGATGGATGAGCAGCTCTTC
CDR3: CASSPHRRMMDEQLF

J: TRBJ2-6
size: .
V: TRBV4-1
D: .
DNA: TGCGCCAGCAGCCTGACAGGCCTCTCTTGGGCCAACGTCCTGGCTTTC
CDR3: CASSLTGLSWANVLAF

J: TRBJ2-1
size: .
V: TRBV11-3
D: .
DNA: TGTGCCAGCAGACGGACCACTACGTCTACTGAGCATATCTTC
CDR3: CASRRTTTSTEHIF

J: TRBJ2-1
size: .
V: TRBV5-1
D: .
DNA: TGCGCCAGCAGCTTTGGGGCCGGCTCCTACAATGAGCAGTTCTTC
CDR3: CASSFGAGSYNEQFF

J: TRBJ2-6
size: .
V: TRBV7-2
D: .
DNA: TGTGCCAGCAGCTTAGCGTCCGTGTGGGGCTCTGGTGTCAACGTCCTGACTTTC
CDR3: CASSLASVWGSGVNVLTF

J: TRBJ2-7
size: .
V: TRBV6-2/TRBV6-3
D: TRBD2
DNA: TGTGACAGCAGTTACGGTTATGCGAGCGGGAGACCCTACGAGCACTGCTTC
CDR3: CDSSYGYASGRPYEHCF

J: TRBJ2-1
size: .
V: TRBV2
D: .
DNA: TGTGCCAGCAGTGTTTGGGGTGATAATGAGCAGTTCTTC
CDR3: CASSVWGDNEQFF

J: TRBJ1-1
size: few
V: TRBV6-5
D: .
DNA: TGTGCCAGCAGTTACTCGCCCCGGGGGAACACTGAAGCTTTCTTT
CDR3: CASSYSPRGNTEAFF

J: TRBJ2-1
size: many
V: TRBV4-2
D: TRBD2
DNA: TGTGCCAGCAGCCGAGGACTAGCGGGAGCTAATGAGCAGTTCTTC
CDR3: CASSRGLAGANEQFF

J: TRBJ2-5
size: .
V: TRBV11-2
D: TRBD1
DNA: TGTGCCAGCTGCTTAGACGGGCAGGGGGCCTTAAGAGAGACCCAGTACTTC
CDR3: CASCLDGQGALRETQYF

J: TRBJ2-1
size: .
V: TRBV28
D: TRBD2
DNA: TGTGCCAGCGACCCTCGAAGGACTAGCGGGAGGGCCCGACTGAATGGTGAGCAGTTCTTC
CDR3: CASDPRRTSGRARLNGEQFF

J: TRBJ2-7
size: many
V: TRBV12-3/TRBV12-4
D: .
DNA: TGTGCCAGCAGTTTGCGGAGCGAGCAGTACTTC
CDR3: CASSLRSEQYF

J: TRBJ2-6
size: .
V: TRBV6-5
D: TRBD1
DNA: TGTGCCAGTAGTTACACTGAGAACGACAGGGCGAGCCCTGGGGCCAACGTCCTGACTTTC
CDR3: CASSYTENDRASPGANVLTF

J: TRBJ2-2
size: .
V: TRBV4-3
D: TRBD1
DNA: TGCGCCAGCAGGCAACCCGGTCCTGGGGGTACAGGGGAGTTGTTTTTT
CDR3: CASRQPGPGGTGELFF

J: TRBJ2-7
size: .
V: TRBV11-1
D: TRBD2
DNA: TGTGCCAGCAGCGCACCGGGACTAGCGGGGCCCTTCTGCGAGCAGTACTTC
CDR3: CASSAPGLAGPFCEQYF

J: TRBJ2-5
size: few
V: TRBV20-1
D: TRBD2
DNA: TGCAGTGCTTACCCCAGCGGGAGGACCACGGAGACCCAGTACTTC
CDR3: CSAYPSGRTTETQYF